This T cell receptor beta chain was sequenced for a study of CD8+CD57+ T cells in acquired aplastic anemia. Patients picked for sequencing had shown CD8+CD57+ cell expansion detected by flow cytometry. The patients, all of them, had severe acquired aplastic anemia. In this sample, this clonotype turned up many times. From germline, CDR1 is SGHTA and CDR2 FQGNSA. The CDR3 has 15 amino acids. Trimming removed 5 bases from V and 0 bases from J, with 14 bases in between. Genomic DNA templated the TCR beta VDJ and CDR3 profiling. TCRdb re-called the reads through MiXCR, storing one row per CDR3 protein. The table has about 43,000 distinct CDR3 sequences, about 63% seen once.

Material: sorted CD4+, CD8+, or CD8+CD57+ T cells (not recorded which) from PBMCs. V and J are TRBV7-2 and TRBJ2-7; D is perhaps TRBD1 (6 bases). The TCR sequence derives from a human donor with aplastic anemia. CDR3 nucleotide sequence: TGTGCCAGCAGCATCACCAGGGGCCCCTCCTACGAGCAGTACTTC. It is translated as CASSITRGPSYEQYF. Full variable domain (outside the CDR3, taken from reference TRBV7-2 and TRBJ2-7): GAGVSQSPSNKVTEKGKDVELRCDPISGHTALYWYRQSLGQGLEFLIYFQGNSAPDKSGLPSDRFSAERTGGSVSTLTIQRTQQEDSAVYLCASSITRGPSYEQYFGPGTRLTVT.